These 7 T cell receptor beta chains came from one sample sequenced in a study of shared clonotypes between healthy human individuals. Repertoires were generated with immunoSEQ multiplex PCR, while TCRdb's copy carries only in-frame clones and drops some. The repertoire has about 1 million clones, around 76% of them found once; the top ten carry 1.4%. Sequencing input: memory CD4+ T cells sorted from blood. Specified subset: CD45RA-negative fraction. These receptors were obtained from a man younger than 35 in good health.

A single count supports this clone. CDR3 nucleotides: TGTGCCTCTAGACAGGGGGTAAAAGAGACCCAGTACTTC. Protein sequence: CASRQGVKETQYF. This chain connects TRBV6-1 to TRBJ2-5; 9 bases line up with TRBD1. The V and J ends lost 11 bases and 3 bases, in that order; junction bases with no gene match: 7. Germline loops: CDR1 MNHNS, CDR2 SASEGT. CDR3 size: 13 residues.

The rearrangement uses TRBV30 and TRBJ1-5, with unresolved D. In germline, CDR1 is GTSNPN, CDR2 SVGIG (reference sequence). Trimming cost V 1 base and J 1 base, with 8 bases left between them. The CDR3 consists of 14 residues. In nucleotides, the CDR3 is TGTGCCTGGAGTGGTAGCTTGAGCAATCAGCCCCAGCATTTT. This translates into CAWSGSLSNQPQHF.

The genes are TRBV27 and TRBJ1-2; possibly TRBD1 for D (5 bases). Trimming cost V 5 bases and J 0 bases, with 16 bases left between them. Germline V gives CDR1 MNHEY, CDR2 SMNVEV (reference sequence). This CDR3 spans 16 amino acids. CDR3 bases: TGTGCCAGCAGTCCTGGGACCGGCAACGCTAACTATGGCTACACCTTC. Translation: CASSPGTGNANYGYTF.

The J gene is TRBJ1-4, the V gene TRBV2, with TRBD1 matching over 7 bases. The length of the CDR3 is 14 residues. The V segment lost 8 bases and the J segment 3 bases; nucleotides outside the gene matches: 6. Per germline, CDR1 SNHLY and CDR2 FYNNEI. The CDR3 DNA reads as TGTGCCAGCCGGAGGCAGGGGGCTAATGAAAAACTGTTTTTT. Amino acid sequence: CASRRQGANEKLFF.

As concerns this clone: The same CDR3 can be traced to other DNA sequences in this sample. The chain has TRBV5-1 and TRBJ2-5, with TRBD2 identical over 7 bases. The CDR3 sequence is 14 residues long. CDR1 is SGHRS and CDR2 is YFSETQ in the germline V gene. V shed 0 bases and J 5 bases; nucleotides not matched to a gene: 4. This CDR3 is CASSLAGGGETQYF. The CDR3 nucleotides are TGCGCCAGCAGCTTGGCGGGAGGCGGGGAGACCCAGTACTTC.

The chain recombines TRBV18 with TRBJ2-2; D gene unclear. Germline V gene data show CDR1 as KGHSH and CDR2 as LQKENI. Trimming pared 2 bases from V and 0 bases from J, leaving 7 bases between. The CDR3 runs to 15 residues. CDR3 protein: CASSPSLPNTGELFF. CDR3 in DNA: TGTGCCAGCTCACCATCTCTACCGAACACCGGGGAGCTGTTTTTT. Supplemented by reference TRBV18 and TRBJ2-2, the full variable domain reads NAGVMQNPRHLVRRRGQEARLRCSPMKGHSHVYWYRQLPEEGLKFMVYLQKENIIDESGMPKERFSAEFPKEGPSILRIQQVVRGDSAAYFCASSPSLPNTGELFFGEGSRLTVL.

This chain joins TRBV14 and TRBJ2-7; a weak D match, TRBD2 (6 bases). The CDR3 totals 16 residues. Trimming took 4 bases from V and 6 from J, leaving 22 bases between them. The germline V gene encodes CDR1 SGHDN and CDR2 FVKESK. The CDR3 loop reads CASSRADPRVGSEQYF. The DNA for the CDR3 is TGTGCCAGCAGCCGAGCAGACCCCCGGGTCGGGAGCGAGCAGTACTTC.